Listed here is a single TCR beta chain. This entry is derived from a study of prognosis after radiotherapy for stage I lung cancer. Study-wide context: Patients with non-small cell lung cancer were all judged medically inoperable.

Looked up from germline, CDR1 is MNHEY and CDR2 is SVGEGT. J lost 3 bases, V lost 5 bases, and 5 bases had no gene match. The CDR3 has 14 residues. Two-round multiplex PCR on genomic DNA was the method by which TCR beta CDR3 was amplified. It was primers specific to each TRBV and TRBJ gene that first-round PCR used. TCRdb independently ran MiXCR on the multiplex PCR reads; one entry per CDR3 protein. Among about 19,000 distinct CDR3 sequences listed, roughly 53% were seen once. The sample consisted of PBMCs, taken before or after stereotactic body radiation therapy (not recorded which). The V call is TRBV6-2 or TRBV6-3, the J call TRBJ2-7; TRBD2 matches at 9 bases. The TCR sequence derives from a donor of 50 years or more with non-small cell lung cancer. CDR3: CASSEAGGSYEQYF. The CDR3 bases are TGTGCCAGCAGTGAAGCGGGGGGCAGCTACGAGCAGTACTTC.